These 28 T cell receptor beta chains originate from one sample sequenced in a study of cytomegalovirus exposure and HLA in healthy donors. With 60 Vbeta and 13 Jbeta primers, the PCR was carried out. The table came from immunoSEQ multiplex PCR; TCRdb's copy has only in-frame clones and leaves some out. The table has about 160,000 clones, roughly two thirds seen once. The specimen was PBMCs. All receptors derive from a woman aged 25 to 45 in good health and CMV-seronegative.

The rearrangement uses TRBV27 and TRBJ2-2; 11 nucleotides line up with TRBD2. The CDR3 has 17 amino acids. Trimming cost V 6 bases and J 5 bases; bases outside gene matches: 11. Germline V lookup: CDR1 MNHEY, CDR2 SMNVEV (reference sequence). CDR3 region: CASSKLAGVTDTGELFF. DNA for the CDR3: TGTGCCAGCAGCAAACTAGCGGGAGTGACTGATACCGGGGAGCTGTTTTTT.

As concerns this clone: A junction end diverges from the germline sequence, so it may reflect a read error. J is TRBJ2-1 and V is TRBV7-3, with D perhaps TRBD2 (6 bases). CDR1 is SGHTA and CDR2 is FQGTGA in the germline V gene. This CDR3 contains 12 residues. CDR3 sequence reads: CASSSWEEDRVF. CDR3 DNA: TGTGCCAGCAGCTCGTGGGAGGAGGATCGGGTCTTC.

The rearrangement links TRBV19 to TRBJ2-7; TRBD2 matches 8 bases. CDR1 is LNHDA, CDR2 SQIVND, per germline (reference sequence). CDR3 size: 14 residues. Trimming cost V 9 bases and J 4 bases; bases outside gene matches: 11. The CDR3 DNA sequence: TGTGCCAGCTCCGGGACTAGGAACTCTTACGAGCAGTACTTC. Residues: CASSGTRNSYEQYF.

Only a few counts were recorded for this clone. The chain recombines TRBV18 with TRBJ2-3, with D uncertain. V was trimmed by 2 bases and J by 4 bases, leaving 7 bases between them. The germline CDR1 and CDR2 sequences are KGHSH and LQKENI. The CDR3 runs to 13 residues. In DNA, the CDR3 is TGTGCCAGCTCACCAATGTTCGCAGATACGCAGTATTTT. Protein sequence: CASSPMFADTQYF.

The chain's CDR3 is CASSFDRGRNTIYF. The DNA of the CDR3 is TGTGCCAGCAGCTTTGACAGGGGGAGAAACACCATATATTTT. The rearrangement links TRBV7-2 to TRBJ1-3; 9 bases are a match to TRBD1. CDR1 is SGHTA and CDR2 is FQGNSA in the germline V gene. After removal of 3 bases from V and 5 bases from J, the junction contained 2 bases not matched to a gene. The CDR3 is 14 residues long.

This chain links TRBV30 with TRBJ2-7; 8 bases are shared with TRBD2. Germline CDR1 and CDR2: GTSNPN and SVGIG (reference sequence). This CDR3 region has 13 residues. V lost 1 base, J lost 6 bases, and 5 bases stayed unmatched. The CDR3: CAWSDSGIFEQYF. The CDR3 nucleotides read TGTGCCTGGAGTGATAGCGGGATCTTCGAGCAGTACTTC.

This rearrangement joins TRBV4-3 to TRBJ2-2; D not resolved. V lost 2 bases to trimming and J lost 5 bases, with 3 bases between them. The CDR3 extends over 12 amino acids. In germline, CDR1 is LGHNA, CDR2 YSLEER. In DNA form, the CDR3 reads TGCGCCAGCAGCCAACAAACCGGGGAGCTGTTTTTT. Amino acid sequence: CASSQQTGELFF.

The CDR3, as DNA: TGTGCCAGCAGCTTAGAACTCAGGAGCACAGATACGCAGTATTTT. This codes for CASSLELRSTDTQYF. The chain joins TRBV7-2 to TRBJ2-3, with unresolved D. Per germline, CDR1 SGHTA and CDR2 FQGNSA. The CDR3 has 15 residues. V was shortened by 1 base and J by 0 bases, with 8 bases between the two germline ends. The variable domain in full, with the rest retrieved from reference TRBV7-2 and TRBJ2-3, is GAGVSQSPSNKVTEKGKDVELRCDPISGHTALYWYRQSLGQGLEFLIYFQGNSAPDKSGLPSDRFSAERTGGSVSTLTIQRTQQEDSAVYLCASSLELRSTDTQYFGPGTRLTVL.

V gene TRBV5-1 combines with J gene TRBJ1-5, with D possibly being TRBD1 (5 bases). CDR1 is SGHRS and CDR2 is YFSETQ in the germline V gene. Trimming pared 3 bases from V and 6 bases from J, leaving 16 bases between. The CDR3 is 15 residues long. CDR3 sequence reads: CASSSNGGLGQPQHF. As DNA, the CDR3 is TGCGCCAGCAGCTCTAACGGGGGATTAGGTCAGCCCCAGCATTTT.

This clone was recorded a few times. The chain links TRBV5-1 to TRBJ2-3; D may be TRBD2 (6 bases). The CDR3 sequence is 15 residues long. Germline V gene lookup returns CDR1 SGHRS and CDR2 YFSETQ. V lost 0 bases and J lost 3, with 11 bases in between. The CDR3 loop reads CASSLGLVGTDTQYF. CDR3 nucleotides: TGCGCCAGCAGCTTGGGACTAGTTGGGACAGATACGCAGTATTTT.

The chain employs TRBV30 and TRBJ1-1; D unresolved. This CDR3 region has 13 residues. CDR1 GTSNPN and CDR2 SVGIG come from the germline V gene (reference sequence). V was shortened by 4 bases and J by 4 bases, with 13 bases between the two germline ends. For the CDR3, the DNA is TGTGCCTGGAAGCCGAGACACACCACTGAAGCTTTCTTT. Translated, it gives CAWKPRHTTEAFF.

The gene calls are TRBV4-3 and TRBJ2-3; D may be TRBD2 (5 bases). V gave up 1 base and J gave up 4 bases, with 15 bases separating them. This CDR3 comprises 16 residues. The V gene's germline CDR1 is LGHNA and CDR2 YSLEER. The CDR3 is CASSQGLAGVADTQYF. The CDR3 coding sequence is TGCGCCAGCAGCCAAGGCCTAGCTGGGGTTGCAGATACGCAGTATTTT.

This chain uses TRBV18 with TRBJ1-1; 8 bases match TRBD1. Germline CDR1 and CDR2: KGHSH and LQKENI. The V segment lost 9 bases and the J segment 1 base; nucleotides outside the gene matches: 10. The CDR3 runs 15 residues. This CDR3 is CASLSLTGENTEAFF. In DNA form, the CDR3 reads TGTGCCAGTTTATCTTTGACAGGGGAGAACACTGAAGCTTTCTTT.

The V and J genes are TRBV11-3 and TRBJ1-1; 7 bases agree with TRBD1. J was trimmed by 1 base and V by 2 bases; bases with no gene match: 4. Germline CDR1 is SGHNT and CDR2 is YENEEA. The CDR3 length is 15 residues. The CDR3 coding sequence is TGTGCCAGCAGCTTATTAGGGACAGCGAACACTGAAGCTTTCTTT. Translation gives CASSLLGTANTEAFF. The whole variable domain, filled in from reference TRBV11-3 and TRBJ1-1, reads EAGVVQSPRYKIIEKKQPVAFWCNPISGHNTLYWYLQNLGQGPELLIRYENEEAVDDSQLPKDRFSAERLKGVDSTLKIQPAELGDSAVYLCASSLLGTANTEAFFGQGTRLTVV.

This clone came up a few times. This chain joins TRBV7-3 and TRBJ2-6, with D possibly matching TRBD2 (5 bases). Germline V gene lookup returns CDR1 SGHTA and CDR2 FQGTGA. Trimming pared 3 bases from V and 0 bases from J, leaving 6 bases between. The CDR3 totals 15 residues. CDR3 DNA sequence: TGTGCCAGCAGCTTTGGGAGCTCTGGGGCCAACGTCCTGACTTTC. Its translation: CASSFGSSGANVLTF.

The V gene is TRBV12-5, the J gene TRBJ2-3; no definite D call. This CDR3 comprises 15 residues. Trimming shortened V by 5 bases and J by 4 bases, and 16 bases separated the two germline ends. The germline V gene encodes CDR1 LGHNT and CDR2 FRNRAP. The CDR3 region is CASGPPTVLADTQYF. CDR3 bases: TGTGCTAGTGGTCCTCCAACCGTCTTAGCAGATACGCAGTATTTT.

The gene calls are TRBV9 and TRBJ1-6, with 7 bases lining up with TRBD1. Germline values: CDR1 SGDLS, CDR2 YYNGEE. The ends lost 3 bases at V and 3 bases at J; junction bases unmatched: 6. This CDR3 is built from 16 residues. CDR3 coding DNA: TGTGCCAGCAGCGGGTCACAGGGGTTCTATAATTCACCCCTCCACTTT. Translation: CASSGSQGFYNSPLHF.

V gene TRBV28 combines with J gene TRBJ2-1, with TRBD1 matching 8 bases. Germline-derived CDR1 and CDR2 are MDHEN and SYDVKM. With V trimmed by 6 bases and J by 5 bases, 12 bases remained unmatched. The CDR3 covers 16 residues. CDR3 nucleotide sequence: TGTGCCAGCAGCCCCGGTTGGGACAGGAGAGACAATGAGCAGTTCTTC. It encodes CASSPGWDRRDNEQFF.

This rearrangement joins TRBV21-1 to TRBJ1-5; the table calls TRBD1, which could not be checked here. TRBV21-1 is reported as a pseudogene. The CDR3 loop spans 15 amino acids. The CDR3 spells CASSNRGTENQPQHF. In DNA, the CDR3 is TGTGCCAGCAGCAACAGAGGGACAGAGAATCAGCCCCAGCATTTT.

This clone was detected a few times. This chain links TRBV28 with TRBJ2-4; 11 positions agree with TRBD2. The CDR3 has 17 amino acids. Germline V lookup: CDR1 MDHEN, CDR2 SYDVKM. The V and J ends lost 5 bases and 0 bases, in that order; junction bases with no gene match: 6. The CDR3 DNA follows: TGTGCCAGCAGTACCCTAGCGGGAGGACTAGCCAAAAACATTCAGTACTTC. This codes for CASSTLAGGLAKNIQYF.

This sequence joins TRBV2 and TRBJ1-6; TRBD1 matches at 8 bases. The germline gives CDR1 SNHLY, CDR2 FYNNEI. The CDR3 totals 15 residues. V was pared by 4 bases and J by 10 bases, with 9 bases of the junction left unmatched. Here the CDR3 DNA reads TGTGCCAGCAGTGCTTGGACAGGGTTGGAGTCACCCCTCCACTTT. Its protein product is CASSAWTGLESPLHF.

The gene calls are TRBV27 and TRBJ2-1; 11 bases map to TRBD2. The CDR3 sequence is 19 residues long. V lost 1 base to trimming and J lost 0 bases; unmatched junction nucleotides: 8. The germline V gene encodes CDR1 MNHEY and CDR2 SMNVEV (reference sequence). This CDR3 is CASSLWASGRSSSYNEQFF. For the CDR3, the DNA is TGTGCCAGCAGTTTATGGGCTAGCGGGAGGTCGAGCTCCTACAATGAGCAGTTCTTC.

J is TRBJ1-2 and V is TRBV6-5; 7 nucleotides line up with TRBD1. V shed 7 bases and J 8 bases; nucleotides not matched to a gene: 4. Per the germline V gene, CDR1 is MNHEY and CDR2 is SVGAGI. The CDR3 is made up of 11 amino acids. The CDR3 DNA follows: TGTGCCAGCACAGGGGGAGGCGGCTACACCTTC. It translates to CASTGGGGYTF.

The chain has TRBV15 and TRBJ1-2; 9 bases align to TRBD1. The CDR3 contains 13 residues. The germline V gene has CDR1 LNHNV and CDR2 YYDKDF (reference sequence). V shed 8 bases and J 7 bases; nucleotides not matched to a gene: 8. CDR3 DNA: TGTGCCACCTTTTCACAGGGGGCTGCTGGCTACACCTTC. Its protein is CATFSQGAAGYTF.

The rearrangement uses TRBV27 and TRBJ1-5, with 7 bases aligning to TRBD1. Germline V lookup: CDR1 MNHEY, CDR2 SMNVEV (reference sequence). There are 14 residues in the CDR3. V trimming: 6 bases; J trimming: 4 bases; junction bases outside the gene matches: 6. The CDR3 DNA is TGTGCCAGCAGACCACAGGGGTTAAATCAGCCCCAGCATTTT. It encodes CASRPQGLNQPQHF.

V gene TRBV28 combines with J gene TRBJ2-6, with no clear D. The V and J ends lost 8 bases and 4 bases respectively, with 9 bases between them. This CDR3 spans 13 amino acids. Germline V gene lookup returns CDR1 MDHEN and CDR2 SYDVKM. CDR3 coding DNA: TGTGCCAGCCTCTCCGGGGGGGCCAACGTCCTGACTTTC. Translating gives CASLSGGANVLTF.

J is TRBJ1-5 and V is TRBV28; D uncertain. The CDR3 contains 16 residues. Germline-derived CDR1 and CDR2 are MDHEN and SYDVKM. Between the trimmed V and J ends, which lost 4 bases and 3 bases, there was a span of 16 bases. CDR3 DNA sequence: TGTGCCAGCAGTTCAAACAAATCAGGCTTCAATCAGCCCCAGCATTTT. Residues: CASSSNKSGFNQPQHF.

The CDR3, as DNA: TGTGCCAGCAGAAAAGGGGGGGCGCGGAACACTGAAGCTTTCTTT. This encodes CASRKGGARNTEAFF. The chain links TRBV7-2 to TRBJ1-1; perhaps TRBD1 as D (6 bases). The germline CDR1 and CDR2 sequences are SGHTA and FQGNSA. The CDR3 covers 15 residues. V was shortened by 6 bases and J by 1 base, with 15 bases between the two germline ends.